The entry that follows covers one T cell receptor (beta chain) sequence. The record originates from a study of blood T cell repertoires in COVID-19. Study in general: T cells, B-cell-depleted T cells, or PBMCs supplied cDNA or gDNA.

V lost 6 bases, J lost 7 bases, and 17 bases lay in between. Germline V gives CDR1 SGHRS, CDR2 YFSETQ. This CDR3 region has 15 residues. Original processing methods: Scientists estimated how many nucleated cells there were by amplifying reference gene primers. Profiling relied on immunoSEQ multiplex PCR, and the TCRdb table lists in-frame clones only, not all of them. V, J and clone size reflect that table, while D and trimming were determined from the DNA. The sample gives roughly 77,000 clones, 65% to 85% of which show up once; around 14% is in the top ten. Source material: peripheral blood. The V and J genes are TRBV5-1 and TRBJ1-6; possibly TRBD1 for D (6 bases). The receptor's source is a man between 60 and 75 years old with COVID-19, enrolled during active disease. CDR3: CASKRGDQGNSPLHF. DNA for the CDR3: TGCGCCAGCAAGCGAGGGGACCAGGGGAATTCACCCCTCCACTTT.